The 21 T cell receptor beta chains given below trace back to one sample, sequenced in a study of blood T cell repertoires in COVID-19. Method: immunoSEQ multiplex PCR; TCRdb's copy keeps in-frame clones and lacks some. The profile covers fewer than 400,000 clones, with 85% to 90% appearing a single time and about 4.2% taken by the ten largest. Specimen: PBMCs or T cells enriched from blood (not recorded which). The receptors here all came from a man in his thirties or forties who had recovered from COVID-19.

This clone was seen a single time. The V and J genes are TRBV27 and TRBJ1-3; D unclear. The CDR3 is 13 residues long. Per the germline V gene, CDR1 is MNHEY and CDR2 is SMNVEV (reference sequence). Trimming took 8 bases from V and 0 from J, leaving 8 bases between them. This chain's CDR3 is CASRTSSGNTIYF. CDR3 bases: TGTGCCAGCCGGACTAGCTCTGGAAACACCATATATTTT.

V usage is TRBV9 and J usage is TRBJ2-5, with a tentative D call TRBD2 (7 bases). There are 17 residues in the CDR3. The germline V gene encodes CDR1 SGDLS and CDR2 YYNGEE. V lost 0 bases, J lost 4 bases, and 19 bases lay in between. The CDR3 reads CASSVVPGGLMGETQYF. CDR3 DNA sequence: TGTGCCAGCAGCGTAGTTCCGGGGGGCTTGATGGGAGAGACCCAGTACTTC.

The rearrangement links TRBV19 to TRBJ1-1, with D perhaps TRBD1 (5 bases). Between the trimmed V and J ends, which lost 6 bases and 4 bases, there was a span of 15 bases. Germline-derived CDR1 and CDR2 are LNHDA and SQIVND (reference sequence). The CDR3 length is 14 residues. The CDR3: CASRVSGVSTEAFF. The CDR3 DNA is TGTGCCAGTAGGGTGTCGGGGGTGAGCACTGAAGCTTTCTTT.

The V call is TRBV28, the J call TRBJ1-6, with a possible D match to TRBD1 (6 bases). CDR3 length: 15 residues. V was pared by 6 bases and J by 6 bases, with 15 bases between. Germline CDR1 MDHEN, CDR2 SYDVKM. CDR3 sequence (DNA): TGTGCCAGCAGCGGGGGGGGCGAAGGTAATTCACCCCTCCACTTT. This translates into CASSGGGEGNSPLHF.

The chain carries TRBV19 and TRBJ1-1; 8 bases are shared with TRBD1. J lost 1 base, V lost 2 bases, and 3 bases had no gene match. The CDR3 sequence is 15 residues long. Looked up from germline, CDR1 is LNHDA and CDR2 is SQIVND (reference sequence). The CDR3 DNA sequence: TGTGCCAGTAGTATACAAGGGACAGGGAACACTGAAGCTTTCTTT. This translates into CASSIQGTGNTEAFF.

This clone has more than one count but fewer than ten. This sequence joins TRBV19 and TRBJ1-6; TRBD1 agrees at 7 bases. There are 14 residues in the CDR3. CDR1 is LNHDA and CDR2 is SQIVND in the germline V gene (reference sequence). Losses at the gene ends were 5 bases for V and 11 bases for J; bases not matched to a gene: 9. Here the CDR3 reads CASSPRQGRTPLHF. The CDR3 DNA follows: TGTGCCAGTAGTCCACGACAGGGTCGGACACCCCTCCACTTT.

The J gene is TRBJ1-5, the V gene TRBV30; the D is unclear. This CDR3 contains 16 residues. Germline V gene lookup returns CDR1 GTSNPN and CDR2 SVGIG (reference sequence). Between the trimmed V and J ends, which lost 1 base and 1 base, there was a span of 14 bases. The CDR3 is CAWSGRLGVSNQPQHF. As DNA, the CDR3 is TGTGCCTGGAGTGGACGGTTAGGAGTAAGCAATCAGCCCCAGCATTTT.

This chain links TRBV29-1 with TRBJ2-1, with 7 nucleotides matching TRBD1. In germline, CDR1 is SQVTM, CDR2 ANQGSEA. With V trimmed by 8 bases and J by 0 bases, 7 bases remained unmatched. This CDR3 spans 14 amino acids. The CDR3 nucleotides read TGCAGCATAACCAGGGGGAGCTCCTACAATGAGCAGTTCTTC. As protein: CSITRGSSYNEQFF.

This clone has more than one count but fewer than ten. V gene TRBV5-8 combines with J gene TRBJ1-6; 7 bases match TRBD1. The CDR3 is 15 amino acids. Per the germline V gene, CDR1 is SGHTS and CDR2 is YDEGEE. The J segment lost 10 bases and the V segment lost 1 base, leaving 8 bases of the junction unmatched. CDR3: CASSLQRQGLSPLHF. CDR3 nucleotides: TGTGCCAGCAGCTTGCAAAGACAGGGTTTATCACCCCTCCACTTT. Supplemented by reference TRBV5-8 and TRBJ1-6, the full variable domain reads EAGVTQSPTHLIKTRGQQATLRCSPISGHTSVYWYQQALGLGLQFLLWYDEGEERNRGNFPPRFSGRQFPNYSSELNVNALELEDSALYLCASSLQRQGLSPLHFGNGTRLTVT.

The chain has TRBV10-2 and TRBJ2-2, with TRBD2 matching 7 bases. Germline assignment: CDR1 WSHSY and CDR2 SAAADI. The CDR3 runs 16 residues. Losses at the gene ends were 2 bases for V and 2 bases for J; bases not matched to a gene: 5. The CDR3 spells CASSERPSGNTGELFF. The CDR3 DNA follows: TGCGCCAGCAGTGAGCGTCCTAGCGGCAACACCGGGGAGCTGTTTTTT.

The V call is TRBV5-4, the J call TRBJ2-5, with 7 nucleotides matching TRBD1. Germline V gene data show CDR1 as SGHNT and CDR2 as YYREEE (reference sequence). Trimming at V came to 4 bases and at J to 4 bases, leaving 4 bases not matched to a gene. The CDR3 length is 13 residues. CDR3 nucleotide sequence: TGTGCCAGCAGCCCAACAGGGGTAGAGACCCAGTACTTC. Translation gives CASSPTGVETQYF.

This rearrangement joins TRBV28 to TRBJ1-3; 10 positions agree with TRBD1. Germline values: CDR1 MDHEN, CDR2 SYDVKM. J gave up 1 base and V 7 bases, and 7 bases lay outside the gene matches. This CDR3 comprises 16 residues. This chain's CDR3 is CASKAGTGASGNTIYF. CDR3 in DNA: TGTGCCAGCAAGGCCGGGACAGGGGCGTCTGGAAACACCATATATTTT. Based on the CDR3 plus reference TRBV28 and TRBJ1-3, the full variable domain is DVKVTQSSRYLVKRTGEKVFLECVQDMDHENMFWYRQDPGLGLRLIYFSYDVKMKEKGDIPEGYSVSREKKERFSLILESASTNQTSMYLCASKAGTGASGNTIYFGEGSWLTVV.

The chain links TRBV29-1 to TRBJ2-7, with TRBD2 identical over 9 bases. The CDR3 length is 14 residues. With 7 bases clipped from V and 5 bases from J, the junction kept 12 bases outside the gene matches. Germline CDR1 and CDR2: SQVTM and ANQGSEA. The CDR3 DNA sequence: TGCAGCGGGGCCTCCGGGACTAGCATCCACGAGCAGTACTTC. It translates to CSGASGTSIHEQYF.

V and J are TRBV5-1 and TRBJ2-7; the match to TRBD1 covers 10 bases. The V segment lost 4 bases and the J segment 0 bases; nucleotides outside the gene matches: 4. Germline V gene data show CDR1 as SGHRS and CDR2 as YFSETQ. CDR3 size: 15 residues. The CDR3 loop reads CASSGWDRGSYEQYF. The CDR3 DNA reads as TGCGCCAGCAGCGGATGGGACAGGGGCTCCTACGAGCAGTACTTC.

The chain has TRBV7-8 and TRBJ2-1, with 8 bases matching TRBD2. Germline-derived CDR1 and CDR2 are SGHVS and FQNEAQ. This CDR3 is 19 amino acids long. V was clipped by 5 bases and J by 1 base; unmatched bases: 16. The CDR3 here is CASSPQSVGRVPSYNEQFF. For the CDR3, the DNA is TGTGCCAGCAGCCCGCAATCCGTCGGGAGGGTCCCATCCTACAATGAGCAGTTCTTC.

This chain joins TRBV7-9 and TRBJ2-1, with 13 bases that match TRBD2. Germline lookup yields CDR1 SEHNR and CDR2 FQNEAQ (reference sequence). V gave up 1 base and J gave up 9 bases; unmatched junction bases: 6. The CDR3 has 16 amino acids. CDR3 amino acids: CASSLGGGLAGTEQFF. The CDR3 DNA follows: TGTGCCAGCAGCTTAGGCGGGGGACTAGCGGGAACTGAGCAGTTCTTC.

The V and J genes are TRBV10-3 and TRBJ2-2; 8 bases are a match to TRBD1. The CDR3 is 14 residues long. The V gene's germline CDR1 is ENHRY and CDR2 SYGVKD. J lost 4 bases, V lost 6 bases, and 4 bases had no gene match. The CDR3 DNA is TGTGCCATCAGGGGACAGGCGAGCACCGGGGAGCTGTTTTTT. It encodes CAIRGQASTGELFF.

The chain has TRBV29-1 and TRBJ1-2; 9 positions match TRBD1. After removal of 0 bases from V and 5 bases from J, the junction contained 10 bases not matched to a gene. Per the germline V gene, CDR1 is SQVTM and CDR2 is ANQGSEA. The CDR3 runs to 16 residues. The CDR3 nucleotides read TGCAGCGTTGAAGATGACTTTGAGGGACAGGGTTATGGCTACACCTTC. Its translation is CSVEDDFEGQGYGYTF.

The chain joins TRBV9 to TRBJ1-2, with TRBD1 matching 7 bases. CDR1 SGDLS and CDR2 YYNGEE come from the germline V gene. The CDR3 loop spans 14 amino acids. V was pared by 4 bases and J by 10 bases, with 13 bases of the junction left unmatched. The DNA for the CDR3 is TGTGCCAGCAGCCCCGGACAGGACTACCTTGTCTACACCTTC. It codes for CASSPGQDYLVYTF.

The rearrangement joins TRBV14 to TRBJ2-7; D gene unclear. Germline V CDR1 and CDR2: SGHDN, FVKESK. There are 15 residues in the CDR3. Trimming left V 1 base short and J 11 bases short, with 21 bases between. Here the CDR3 DNA reads TGTGCCAGCAGCCAAGGTGTAGAGGTCCTTGAATCAAAGTACTTC. Translated, it gives CASSQGVEVLESKYF.

The V call is TRBV29-1, the J call TRBJ1-2; TRBD1 matches 7 bases. V gave up 3 bases and J gave up 4 bases; unmatched junction bases: 8. The CDR3 covers 14 residues. Looked up from germline, CDR1 is SQVTM and CDR2 is ANQGSEA. CDR3 loop: CSVEGGQATYGYTF. The CDR3 region has the DNA TGCAGCGTTGAGGGTGGACAGGCCACCTATGGCTACACCTTC. Complete variable domain (other parts from reference TRBV29-1 and TRBJ1-2): SAVISQKPSRDICQRGTSLTIQCQVDSQVTMMFWYRQQPGQSLTLIATANQGSEATYESGFVIDKFPISRPNLTFSTLTVSNMSPEDSSIYLCSVEGGQATYGYTFGSGTRLTVV.